This entry lists 31 T cell receptor beta chains sequenced from one sample in a study of cytomegalovirus exposure and HLA in healthy donors. The PCR employed 60 Vbeta primers together with 13 Jbeta primers. The repertoire was sequenced with immunoSEQ multiplex PCR; TCRdb's copy has only in-frame clones and lacks some. Of roughly 160,000 clones listed, approximately 90% were seen once; the top ten hold more than 0.7%. Source material: PBMCs. These receptors came from a woman in her twenties or thirties in good health and CMV-seronegative.

This chain uses TRBV11-3 with TRBJ2-5; maybe TRBD2 (6 bases). The ends were cut back, 5 bases at V and 5 bases at J, with 18 bases in the middle. Germline loops: CDR1 SGHNT, CDR2 YENEEA. This CDR3 spans 15 amino acids. In DNA, the CDR3 is TGTGCCAGCAGCCGCCCGGGAGCCGGTTCGGAGACCCAGTACTTC. This sequence encodes CASSRPGAGSETQYF. Looking up the rest from reference TRBV11-3 and TRBJ2-5 gives the full variable domain: EAGVVQSPRYKIIEKKQPVAFWCNPISGHNTLYWYLQNLGQGPELLIRYENEEAVDDSQLPKDRFSAERLKGVDSTLKIQPAELGDSAVYLCASSRPGAGSETQYFGPGTRLLVL.

This clone was seen more than once but under ten times. As DNA, the CDR3 is TGTGCCAGCAGTGAAAGTCTCCAAACATCAGCTTTCTTT. Translated, it gives CASSESLQTSAFF. The rearrangement uses TRBV6-1 and TRBJ1-1; no reliable D call. The ends were cut back, 2 bases at V and 10 bases at J, with 14 bases in the middle. Looked up from germline, CDR1 is MNHNS and CDR2 is SASEGT. The CDR3 extends over 13 amino acids.

V is TRBV18 and J is TRBJ1-4, with 9 bases that match TRBD1. The CDR3 loop spans 14 amino acids. V was pared by 2 bases and J by 7 bases, with 2 bases of the junction left unmatched. Germline V lookup: CDR1 KGHSH, CDR2 LQKENI. The CDR3 sequence: CASSPGQGSEKLFF. CDR3 DNA: TGTGCCAGCTCACCAGGACAGGGGTCTGAAAAACTGTTTTTT.

V usage is TRBV5-4 and J usage is TRBJ2-3, with 7 bases fitting TRBD2. Germline assignment: CDR1 SGHNT and CDR2 YYREEE (reference sequence). The CDR3 covers 15 residues. Trimming took 4 bases from V and 2 from J; bases not matched to a gene: 7. The CDR3 nucleotides read TGTGCCAGCAGCCAAACGGGGGGAACCACAGATACGCAGTATTTT. Translated: CASSQTGGTTDTQYF.

The CDR3 sequence: CAWNRQEQETQYF. In nucleotides, the CDR3 is TGTGCCTGGAATCGACAGGAACAAGAGACCCAGTACTTC. The chain employs TRBV30 and TRBJ2-5, with D perhaps matching TRBD1 (6 bases). The V gene's germline CDR1 is GTSNPN and CDR2 SVGIG (reference sequence). This CDR3 has 13 amino acids. V lost 4 bases and J 2 bases, leaving 11 bases between the germline ends. The variable domain in full, completed from reference TRBV30 and TRBJ2-5, reads SQTIHQWPATLVQPVGSPLSLECTVEGTSNPNLYWYRQAAGRGLQLLFYSVGIGQISSEVPQNLSASRPQDRQFILSSKKLLLSDSGFYLCAWNRQEQETQYFGPGTRLLVL.

The chain recombines TRBV6-1 with TRBJ2-7; TRBD2 agrees at 11 bases. The junction had 10 bases not matched to a gene; V was cut back by 3 bases and J by 6 bases. CDR3 length: 16 residues. Germline CDR1 reads MNHNS; CDR2 reads SASEGT. The CDR3 DNA follows: TGTGCCAGCAGTGATCTTATTGGTAGCGGGAGGGGCGAGCAGTACTTC. Translated, it gives CASSDLIGSGRGEQYF.

The CDR3: CASTRQPQTYEQYF. The CDR3, as DNA: TGTGCCAGCACCCGACAGCCCCAAACCTACGAGCAGTACTTC. This sequence joins TRBV6-6 and TRBJ2-7, with D tentatively TRBD1 (5 bases). CDR1 is MNHNY, CDR2 SVGAGI, per germline (reference sequence). There are 14 residues in the CDR3. Trimming left V 7 bases short and J 2 bases short, with 15 bases between.

CDR3 in DNA: TGTGCCAGCAGCTTCAGGGGGCGCGGCACCGGGGAGCTGTTTTTT. This codes for CASSFRGRGTGELFF. This chain uses TRBV13 with TRBJ2-2; 8 bases are shared with TRBD1. The CDR3 covers 15 residues. Germline assignment: CDR1 PRHDT and CDR2 FYEKMQ (reference sequence). J was trimmed by 4 bases and V by 3 bases; bases with no gene match: 4.

The chain has TRBV4-3 and TRBJ1-6, with a tentative D call TRBD1 (5 bases). This CDR3 spans 16 amino acids. CDR1 and CDR2 (germline): LGHNA, YSLEER. Trimming pared 0 bases from V and 5 bases from J, leaving 11 bases between. Here the CDR3 DNA reads TGCGCCAGCAGCCAAGATGGAGGGGTCGATAATTCACCCCTCCACTTT. Translated: CASSQDGGVDNSPLHF.

The V call is TRBV9, the J call TRBJ1-1; D remains unclear. The V gene's germline CDR1 is SGDLS and CDR2 YYNGEE. CDR3 length: 13 residues. V was clipped by 3 bases and J by 3 bases, with 9 bases between them. CDR3 nucleotides: TGTGCCAGCAGCGACCTATTGTACACTGAAGCTTTCTTT. Translating gives CASSDLLYTEAFF.

The J gene is TRBJ2-2, the V gene TRBV5-4; a possible D gene is TRBD2 (6 bases). Trimming left V 2 bases short and J 4 bases short, with 12 bases between. The germline CDR1 and CDR2 sequences are SGHNT and YYREEE (reference sequence). This CDR3 comprises 15 residues. The CDR3 sequence: CASSFVRGSTGELFF. The CDR3 DNA is TGTGCCAGCAGCTTTGTACGGGGGAGCACCGGGGAGCTGTTTTTT.

As for this clone: This sample includes further DNA sequences coding for the same CDR3. The chain has TRBV14 and TRBJ1-6; tentatively, D is TRBD1 (5 bases). The V gene lost 6 bases and the J gene lost 3 bases, with 12 bases spanning the gap. The CDR3 sequence is 15 residues long. Germline V CDR1 and CDR2: SGHDN, FVKESK. The CDR3 DNA is TGTGCCAGCAGGGCCGACAGCGTCTATAATTCACCCCTCCACTTT. It translates to CASRADSVYNSPLHF. The entire variable domain, with the rest obtained from reference TRBV14 and TRBJ1-6, is as follows: EAGVTQFPSHSVIEKGQTVTLRCDPISGHDNLYWYRRVMGKEIKFLLHFVKESKQDESGMPNNRFLAERTGGTYSTLKVQPAELEDSGVYFCASRADSVYNSPLHFGNGTRLTVT.

The rearrangement links TRBV5-6 to TRBJ2-3, with no clear D. The V gene lost 2 bases and the J gene lost 0 bases, with 10 bases spanning the gap. In germline, CDR1 is SGHDT, CDR2 YYEEEE. The CDR3 extends over 15 amino acids. CDR3: CASSLIRRSTDTQYF. CDR3 bases: TGTGCCAGCAGCTTAATACGGAGAAGCACAGATACGCAGTATTTT. The entire variable domain, with the rest obtained from reference TRBV5-6 and TRBJ2-3, is as follows: DAGVTQSPTHLIKTRGQQVTLRCSPKSGHDTVSWYQQALGQGPQFIFQYYEEEERQRGNFPDRFSGHQFPNYSSELNVNALLLGDSALYLCASSLIRRSTDTQYFGPGTRLTVL.

This clone was seen a few times. The chain links TRBV2 to TRBJ1-1; 7 positions match TRBD1. There are 14 residues in the CDR3. Trimming at V came to 6 bases and at J to 5 bases, leaving 9 bases not matched to a gene. Looked up from germline, CDR1 is SNHLY and CDR2 is FYNNEI. The CDR3 reads CASRGSTGETEAFF. CDR3 DNA: TGTGCCAGCAGGGGCTCCACAGGGGAGACTGAAGCTTTCTTT.

The rearrangement links TRBV9 to TRBJ2-5, with TRBD2 matching over 7 bases. Germline assignment: CDR1 SGDLS and CDR2 YYNGEE. The ends lost 0 bases at V and 1 base at J; junction bases unmatched: 3. CDR3 size: 15 residues. CDR3 protein: CASSVVGGIQETQYF. In DNA, the CDR3 is TGTGCCAGCAGCGTAGTGGGGGGGATCCAAGAGACCCAGTACTTC.

The chain is built from TRBV12-5 and TRBJ2-2; a possible D gene is TRBD2 (7 bases). Trimming stripped 6 bases from V and 4 bases from J, with 21 bases between. Germline CDR1 is LGHNT and CDR2 is FRNRAP. The CDR3 has 17 residues. In nucleotides, the CDR3 is TGTGCTAGTGGGAACGGCGGGGGCGGGAGTGGCACCGGGGAGCTGTTTTTT. It encodes CASGNGGGGSGTGELFF.

The rearrangement links TRBV11-3 to TRBJ2-5; TRBD2 matches 8 bases. V was clipped by 4 bases and J by 11 bases; unmatched bases: 12. Germline V gene data show CDR1 as SGHNT and CDR2 as YENEEA. The CDR3 length is 14 residues. CDR3 in amino acids: CASSSGLGEEKQYF. Here the CDR3 DNA reads TGTGCCAGCAGCTCGGGACTAGGGGAAGAGAAACAGTACTTC.

This clone was recorded once. This sequence joins TRBV15 and TRBJ1-6, with TRBD1 matching 8 bases. The germline V gene has CDR1 LNHNV and CDR2 YYDKDF (reference sequence). The CDR3 sequence is 15 residues long. V gave up 2 bases and J gave up 6 bases; unmatched junction bases: 3. For the CDR3, the DNA is TGTGCCACCAGCAGACAGACAGGGGCTAATTCACCCCTCCACTTT. Its protein is CATSRQTGANSPLHF.

The chain joins TRBV7-2 to TRBJ1-2; D is unresolved. Trimming shortened V by 2 bases and J by 6 bases, and 13 bases separated the two germline ends. This CDR3 comprises 14 residues. CDR1 and CDR2 (germline): SGHTA, FQGNSA. The CDR3 DNA reads TGTGCCAGCAGCTTATTGGGGAGCGCGCATGGCTACACCTTC. Amino acid sequence: CASSLLGSAHGYTF.

This clone was seen a single time. V is TRBV7-2 and J is TRBJ2-6; possibly TRBD1 for D (5 bases). V was clipped by 3 bases and J by 3 bases, with 9 bases between them. CDR1 and CDR2 (germline): SGHTA, FQGNSA. The CDR3 totals 15 residues. CDR3 nucleotides: TGTGCCAGCAGCTTCAGGGTTTTTGGGGCCAACGTCCTGACTTTC. Its protein product is CASSFRVFGANVLTF.

The genes are TRBV6-5 and TRBJ1-1, with D perhaps matching TRBD1 (5 bases). Germline loops: CDR1 MNHEY, CDR2 SVGAGI. V gave up 6 bases and J gave up 5 bases, with 19 bases separating them. The length of the CDR3 is 15 residues. CDR3 protein: CASRQGRPRKTEAFF. Written as DNA, the CDR3 is TGTGCCAGCAGGCAGGGAAGGCCCAGAAAGACTGAAGCTTTCTTT.

The J gene is TRBJ2-1, the V gene TRBV6-5; TRBD2 might be the D (6 bases). This CDR3 spans 13 amino acids. The V and J ends lost 10 bases and 10 bases respectively, with 20 bases between them. Germline loops: CDR1 MNHEY, CDR2 SVGAGI. The CDR3: CATRITAGLEQFF. The DNA of the CDR3 is TGTGCCACCCGAATAACCGCGGGATTGGAGCAGTTCTTC.

This chain links TRBV10-3 with TRBJ2-3, with 9 positions matching TRBD1. The CDR3 spans 15 residues. Germline V gene data show CDR1 as ENHRY and CDR2 as SYGVKD. Trimming at V came to 6 bases and at J to 1 base, leaving 5 bases not matched to a gene. In DNA, the CDR3 is TGTGCCATCAGCCGGACAGGGGATGGCACAGATACGCAGTATTTT. Its translation is CAISRTGDGTDTQYF.

This CDR3 is CASGTGRGGSTNEKLFF. The CDR3 DNA sequence: TGCGCCAGCGGGACAGGGAGAGGGGGGTCAACTAATGAAAAACTGTTTTTT. V is TRBV5-1 and J is TRBJ1-4; 9 bases align to TRBD1. J was trimmed by 0 bases and V by 7 bases; bases with no gene match: 10. Germline V gene data show CDR1 as SGHRS and CDR2 as YFSETQ. This CDR3 has 17 amino acids.

The rearrangement joins TRBV4-1 to TRBJ2-2; D may be TRBD2 (5 bases). Trimming stripped 0 bases from V and 6 bases from J, with 14 bases between. Per the germline V gene, CDR1 is MGHRA and CDR2 is YSYEKL. CDR3 size: 16 residues. CDR3 coding DNA: TGCGCCAGCAGCCAAGAGACTAAAGAGTACCCCGGGGAGCTGTTTTTT. The encoded protein is CASSQETKEYPGELFF.

The chain uses TRBV5-4 and TRBJ1-3; TRBD1 matches at 10 bases. The CDR3 is 14 residues long. Germline loops: CDR1 SGHNT, CDR2 YYREEE (reference sequence). V lost 5 bases to trimming and J lost 6 bases; unmatched junction nucleotides: 5. This chain's CDR3 is CASRPDRGINTIYF. CDR3 in DNA: TGTGCCAGCAGGCCGGACAGGGGGATAAACACCATATATTTT. The full variable domain, its missing parts supplied by reference TRBV5-4 and TRBJ1-3, is ETGVTQSPTHLIKTRGQQVTLRCSSQSGHNTVSWYQQALGQGPQFIFQYYREEENGRGNFPPRFSGLQFPNYSSELNVNALELDDSALYLCASRPDRGINTIYFGEGSWLTVV.

V usage is TRBV11-2 and J usage is TRBJ2-1; no clear D gene. Trimming pared 5 bases from V and 10 bases from J, leaving 12 bases between. The CDR3 consists of 12 residues. Germline V gene sequence: CDR1 SGHAT, CDR2 FQNNGV. The CDR3, as DNA: TGTGCCAGCAGCCTAGGCGACTGGGAGCAGTTCTTC. Residues: CASSLGDWEQFF.

This chain joins TRBV27 and TRBJ1-1; D unresolved. The CDR3 contains 14 residues. The ends were cut back, 4 bases at V and 1 base at J, with 10 bases in the middle. The germline V gene encodes CDR1 MNHEY and CDR2 SMNVEV (reference sequence). The CDR3: CASSSGNWNTEAFF. The DNA of the CDR3 is TGTGCCAGCAGTTCGGGGAACTGGAACACTGAAGCTTTCTTT.

The V call is TRBV28, the J call TRBJ2-3; the match to TRBD1 covers 7 bases. Per the germline V gene, CDR1 is MDHEN and CDR2 is SYDVKM. V trimming: 8 bases; J trimming: 0 bases; junction bases outside the gene matches: 2. The CDR3 has 13 amino acids. CDR3 sequence: CASLRGSTDTQYF. The CDR3, as DNA: TGTGCCAGCCTCAGGGGGAGCACAGATACGCAGTATTTT.

V usage is TRBV7-9 and J usage is TRBJ2-7, with D tentatively TRBD1 (6 bases). The V gene's germline CDR1 is SEHNR and CDR2 FQNEAQ (reference sequence). V gave up 5 bases and J gave up 1 base, with 15 bases separating them. The CDR3 extends over 15 amino acids. The CDR3 region is CASSIGQFFSYEQYF. DNA for the CDR3: TGTGCCAGCAGCATTGGACAGTTTTTTTCCTACGAGCAGTACTTC.

The CDR3 DNA reads TGTGCCAGCAGTTTTGCTAGCGGGAGGTACAATGAGCAGTTCTTC. Protein product: CASSFASGRYNEQFF. The chain links TRBV27 to TRBJ2-1; 11 bases are a match to TRBD2. The V segment lost 3 bases and the J segment 4 bases; nucleotides outside the gene matches: 2. The germline V gene encodes CDR1 MNHEY and CDR2 SMNVEV (reference sequence). This CDR3 has 15 amino acids.